Presented here are 10 T cell receptor beta chains from one specimen sequenced in a study of shared clonotypes between healthy human individuals (dated by TCRdb to about 2020). The library was generated by the immunoSEQ multiplex PCR assay. TCRdb mirrors the immuneACCESS table, restricted to in-frame sequences. Some clones are absent from its copies; in checked studies, under half trace to an unresolved V gene, and the reason for the others is unknown. Present in this sample are over 95,000 clones, around 43% of which were seen just once. The ten largest clones represent more than 12% of the sample. The sample taken for sequencing was PBMCs. The receptors shown here come from a woman aged 40 to 50 in good health. Some clones in this sample may be carry-over from other donors' samples.

The chain couples TRBV4-3 to TRBJ2-3, with D perhaps matching TRBD2 (5 bases). The CDR3 runs to 13 residues. Trimming removed 4 bases from V and 4 bases from J, with 9 bases in between. Germline lookup yields CDR1 LGHNA and CDR2 YSLEER. The CDR3 loop is CASSPSPADTQYF. The CDR3 region has the DNA TGCGCCAGCAGCCCTAGCCCGGCAGATACGCAGTATTTT.

This chain uses TRBV25-1 with TRBJ2-7; 10 positions match TRBD1. The germline CDR1 and CDR2 sequences are MGHDK and SYGVNS. The V and J ends lost 3 bases and 12 bases, in that order; junction bases with no gene match: 14. CDR3 length equals 15 residues. In DNA form, the CDR3 reads TGTGCCAGCAGTGAGTTCGAGACAGGGGGCTACGGGCGGTACTTC. Translating it yields CASSEFETGGYGRYF.

Many counts were recorded for this clone. The CDR3: CAWSRDVSMYEQYF. The CDR3 DNA reads TGTGCCTGGAGTCGGGACGTCTCGATGTACGAGCAGTACTTC. The chain has TRBV30 and TRBJ2-7; either TRBD1 or TRBD2 may supply D (5 bases each). The CDR3 spans 14 residues. CDR1 GTSNPN and CDR2 SVGIG come from the germline V gene (reference sequence). Trimming took 2 bases from V and 4 from J, leaving 15 bases between them.

V is TRBV7-9 and J is TRBJ2-7; 7 nucleotides match TRBD2. The V gene's germline CDR1 is SEHNR and CDR2 FQNEAQ (reference sequence). This CDR3 comprises 14 residues. V dropped 7 bases and J dropped 2; count of bases not matched to a gene: 8. The CDR3 is CASMASGDPYEQYF. For the CDR3, the DNA is TGTGCCAGCATGGCTAGCGGAGATCCCTACGAGCAGTACTTC.

The chain combines TRBV2 with TRBJ1-5; 7 bases agree with TRBD1. Germline lookup yields CDR1 SNHLY and CDR2 FYNNEI. The CDR3 extends over 13 amino acids. J gave up 4 bases and V 4 bases, and 1 base lay outside the gene matches. CDR3 bases: TGTGCCAGCAGTGGGACAGGTAATCAGCCCCAGCATTTT. Amino acid sequence: CASSGTGNQPQHF.

This clone was detected only a few times. This sequence joins TRBV7-6 and TRBJ2-3; 10 bases are a match to TRBD2. The CDR3 consists of 19 residues. CDR1 SGHVS and CDR2 FNYEAQ come from the germline V gene. V lost 0 bases to trimming and J lost 1 base; unmatched junction nucleotides: 10. For the CDR3, the DNA is TGTGCCAGCAGCTTAGCGAGGGGTAGCGGGAGGCTGCGCACAGATACGCAGTATTTT. Amino acids: CASSLARGSGRLRTDTQYF.

The chain employs TRBV28 and TRBJ2-1; no definite D call. CDR1 is MDHEN and CDR2 is SYDVKM in the germline V gene. The V gene lost 4 bases and the J gene lost 4 bases, with 14 bases spanning the gap. This CDR3 contains 15 residues. The CDR3 sequence is CASSSLRKDYNEQFF. The CDR3 DNA is TGTGCCAGCAGTTCCCTCCGAAAGGATTACAATGAGCAGTTCTTC.

The chain uses TRBV25-1 and TRBJ2-5, with 10 bases matching TRBD2. The CDR3 is 14 amino acids. The germline V gene encodes CDR1 MGHDK and CDR2 SYGVNS. J lost 12 bases, V lost 3 bases, and 10 bases had no gene match. CDR3 bases: TGTGCCAGCAGTGACCGACTAGCGGGCGAGGTAAAGTACTTC. Its protein product is CASSDRLAGEVKYF.

The chain links TRBV2 to TRBJ2-7; 13 positions match TRBD2. The CDR3 is 15 amino acids. Germline V CDR1 and CDR2: SNHLY, FYNNEI. With 7 bases clipped from V and 2 bases from J, the junction kept 5 bases outside the gene matches. DNA for the CDR3: TGTGCCAGCAAGCCTGGGACTAGCGGGACCTACGAGCAGTACTTC. Residues: CASKPGTSGTYEQYF.

The rearrangement joins TRBV5-5 to TRBJ2-5, with 13 bases that match TRBD2. The ends lost 2 bases at V and 1 base at J; junction bases unmatched: 2. The CDR3 spans 16 residues. Germline V CDR1 and CDR2: SGHKS, YYEKEE (reference sequence). The CDR3 loop is CASSFGLAGVQETQYF. As DNA, the CDR3 is TGTGCCAGCAGCTTCGGACTAGCGGGAGTCCAAGAGACCCAGTACTTC.